A selection of T cell receptor beta chains follows, all from one sample in a study of T cell repertoires in cytomegalovirus infection. TCRdb itself ran the reads through MiXCR, one entry per CDR3 protein. The table includes about 160,000 distinct CDR3 sequences, about 15% detected once. The sample taken for sequencing was CD8+ T cells from PBMCs. The source is a human donor in good health (CMV status not recorded). Some clones in this sample may be carry-over from other donors' samples. Both conserved end residues are part of each CDR3. Each record gives: D gene, V gene, J gene, clone size, CDR3 protein, CDR3 DNA. The D gene is left open where the match is weak. The listing skips clone size in some rows; elsewhere it reads once, few, many or a size class.

d_gene: TRBD1
v_gene: TRBV7-8
j_gene: TRBJ2-5
abundance: .
CDR3aa: CASSLRGLQETQYF
CDR3nt: TGTGCCAGCAGCTTAAGGGGGCTCCAAGAGACCCAGTACTTC

d_gene: .
v_gene: TRBV7-2
j_gene: TRBJ2-7
abundance: .
CDR3aa: CASSLSLMAYTYEQYF
CDR3nt: TGTGCCAGCAGCTTATCCCTTATGGCCTACACCTACGAGCAGTACTTC

d_gene: TRBD2
v_gene: TRBV20-1
j_gene: TRBJ2-1
abundance: few
CDR3aa: CSATLAGGYNEQFF
CDR3nt: TGCAGTGCTACTCTAGCGGGAGGATACAATGAGCAGTTCTTC

d_gene: .
v_gene: TRBV6-2/TRBV6-3
j_gene: TRBJ1-1
abundance: few
CDR3aa: CASSYRIGKPEAFF
CDR3nt: TGTGCCAGCAGTTACCGAATAGGGAAACCTGAAGCTTTCTTT

d_gene: .
v_gene: TRBV12-3/TRBV12-4
j_gene: TRBJ1-1
abundance: once
CDR3aa: CASSYPRGGPTVNTEAFF
CDR3nt: TGTGCCAGCAGTTACCCCCGGGGCGGCCCAACGGTGAACACTGAAGCTTTCTTT

d_gene: TRBD2
v_gene: TRBV6-2/TRBV6-3
j_gene: TRBJ2-1
abundance: many
CDR3aa: CASHLAGVNNEQFF
CDR3nt: TGTGCCAGCCATCTAGCGGGAGTGAACAATGAGCAGTTCTTC

d_gene: .
v_gene: TRBV6-2/TRBV6-3
j_gene: TRBJ2-1
abundance: few
CDR3aa: CASSYSGIVDEQFF
CDR3nt: TGTGCCAGCAGTTACTCCGGAATTGTCGATGAGCAGTTCTTC

d_gene: TRBD2
v_gene: TRBV20-1
j_gene: TRBJ2-1
abundance: .
CDR3aa: CSAPQAGVRNEQFF
CDR3nt: TGCAGTGCCCCGCAAGCGGGAGTCAGGAATGAGCAGTTCTTC

d_gene: .
v_gene: TRBV29-1
j_gene: TRBJ2-7
abundance: .
CDR3aa: CSVEVGAPYEQYF
CDR3nt: TGCAGCGTTGAAGTGGGAGCGCCCTACGAGCAGTACTTC

d_gene: .
v_gene: TRBV7-9
j_gene: TRBJ2-7
abundance: .
CDR3aa: CASTSARARTYEQYF
CDR3nt: TGTGCCAGCACCTCCGCCAGGGCGCGTACCTACGAGCAGTACTTC

d_gene: TRBD1
v_gene: TRBV7-9
j_gene: TRBJ2-7
abundance: .
CDR3aa: CASSPSAGQGALVPHEQYF
CDR3nt: TGTGCCAGCAGCCCCTCCGCGGGACAGGGGGCGCTGGTCCCTCACGAGCAGTACTTC

d_gene: .
v_gene: TRBV7-2
j_gene: TRBJ2-5
abundance: .
CDR3aa: CASSLGGGSETQYF
CDR3nt: TGTGCCAGCAGCCTAGGGGGGGGTTCGGAGACCCAGTACTTC

d_gene: .
v_gene: TRBV29-1
j_gene: TRBJ1-1
abundance: few
CDR3aa: CSVEGERGAEAFF
CDR3nt: TGCAGCGTTGAGGGAGAGCGCGGGGCTGAAGCTTTCTTT

d_gene: TRBD2
v_gene: TRBV6-5
j_gene: TRBJ2-1
abundance: few
CDR3aa: CASSHGTWAREVDEQFF
CDR3nt: TGTGCCAGCAGTCACGGGACTTGGGCCCGGGAGGTCGATGAGCAGTTCTTC

d_gene: .
v_gene: TRBV7-3
j_gene: TRBJ2-1
abundance: once
CDR3aa: CASSLHGGDEQFF
CDR3nt: TGTGCCAGCAGCCTTCACGGGGGCGATGAGCAGTTCTTC

d_gene: .
v_gene: TRBV2
j_gene: TRBJ1-5
abundance: .
CDR3aa: CASSAGTLASQPQHF
CDR3nt: TGTGCCAGCAGTGCAGGGACATTAGCAAGCCAGCCCCAGCATTTT